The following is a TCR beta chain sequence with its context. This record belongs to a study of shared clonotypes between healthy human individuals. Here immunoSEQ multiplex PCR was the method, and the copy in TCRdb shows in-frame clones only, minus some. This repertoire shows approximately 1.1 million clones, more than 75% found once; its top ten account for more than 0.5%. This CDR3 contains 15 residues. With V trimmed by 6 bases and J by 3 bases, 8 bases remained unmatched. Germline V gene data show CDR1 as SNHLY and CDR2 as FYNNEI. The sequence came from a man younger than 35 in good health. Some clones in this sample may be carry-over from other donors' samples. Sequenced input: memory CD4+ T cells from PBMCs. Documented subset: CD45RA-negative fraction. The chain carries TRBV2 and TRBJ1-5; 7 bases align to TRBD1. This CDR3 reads CASSPMDRNNQPQHF. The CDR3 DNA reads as TGTGCCAGCAGCCCAATGGACAGGAACAATCAGCCCCAGCATTTT.